Below are 20 T cell receptor beta chains sequenced from a single sample in a study of cytomegalovirus exposure and HLA in healthy donors. Primers for the PCR totalled 60 Vbeta and 13 Jbeta. Only in-frame clones appear in the TCRdb table, and some are missing; sequencing was by immunoSEQ multiplex PCR. This table holds roughly 200,000 clones, approximately 11% found once. The sample comprised PBMCs. Receptor source: a man aged 50 to 60 in good health and CMV-seropositive.

This clone was counted only a few times. The chain has TRBV7-9 and TRBJ1-1, with 11 bases lining up with TRBD1. Trimming cost V 5 bases and J 0 bases; bases outside gene matches: 5. Germline V gene lookup returns CDR1 SEHNR and CDR2 FQNEAQ (reference sequence). CDR3 size: 16 residues. For the CDR3, the DNA is TGTGCCAGCAGCCCCGGGACAGGGGGAATGAACACTGAAGCTTTCTTT. It specifies CASSPGTGGMNTEAFF.

The V call is TRBV19, the J call TRBJ2-6, with D perhaps TRBD1 (5 bases). Looked up from germline, CDR1 is LNHDA and CDR2 is SQIVND (reference sequence). CDR3 length: 15 amino acids. V was shortened by 7 bases and J by 2 bases, with 12 bases between the two germline ends. DNA of the CDR3: TGTGCCAGTACCAAGGTAGGGGCTGGGGCCAACGTCCTGACTTTC. It specifies CASTKVGAGANVLTF.

This clone appeared a few times. The chain couples TRBV5-1 to TRBJ1-4; 8 bases align to TRBD1. V lost 4 bases and J lost 7; bases outside the gene matches: 9. Germline V CDR1 and CDR2: SGHRS, YFSETQ. This CDR3 contains 15 residues. CDR3 in DNA: TGCGCCAGCAGCCCACCACAGGGGGGTAGTGAAAAACTGTTTTTT. This gives the protein CASSPPQGGSEKLFF.

This clone was detected only a few times. The CDR3 region has the DNA TGTGCCAGCAGCCAAGACAGGGGCCGGGATGGCTACACCTTC. Translated: CASSQDRGRDGYTF. The chain is built from TRBV7-9 and TRBJ1-2; 8 bases map to TRBD1. This CDR3 is built from 14 residues. The germline gives CDR1 SEHNR, CDR2 FQNEAQ (reference sequence). V was clipped by 5 bases and J by 6 bases; unmatched bases: 8. The full variable domain, its missing parts supplied by reference TRBV7-9 and TRBJ1-2, is DTGVSQNPRHKITKRGQNVTFRCDPISEHNRLYWYRQTLGQGPEFLTYFQNEAQLEKSRLLSDRFSAERPKGSFSTLEIQRTEQGDSAMYLCASSQDRGRDGYTFGSGTRLTVV.

The chain is built from TRBV7-9 and TRBJ2-3; D not certain. Trimming stripped 5 bases from V and 2 bases from J, with 8 bases between. The CDR3 runs to 13 residues. Germline lookup yields CDR1 SEHNR and CDR2 FQNEAQ (reference sequence). This CDR3 reads CASSVSDTDTQYF. The CDR3 nucleotides read TGTGCCAGCAGCGTCTCAGACACAGATACGCAGTATTTT.

This clone occurred a few times. V usage is TRBV7-2 and J usage is TRBJ2-2; TRBD2 might be the D (6 bases). Germline CDR1 and CDR2: SGHTA and FQGNSA. The CDR3 extends over 15 amino acids. V was clipped by 5 bases and J by 1 base, with 11 bases between them. The CDR3 protein is CASSRRLGNTGELFF. CDR3 nucleotides: TGTGCCAGCAGCCGACGACTAGGGAACACCGGGGAGCTGTTTTTT.

This clone was counted only a few times. This chain links TRBV6-5 with TRBJ2-2, with D possibly being TRBD1 (5 bases). The germline V gene has CDR1 MNHEY and CDR2 SVGAGI. The CDR3 length is 14 residues. V lost 11 bases and J 2 bases, leaving 15 bases between the germline ends. As DNA, the CDR3 is TGTGCCTCCTCCCCCAGGGAAAACACCGGGGAGCTGTTTTTT. This gives the protein CASSPRENTGELFF.

This rearrangement joins TRBV11-2 to TRBJ2-2; a possible D gene is TRBD1 (5 bases). Trimming shortened V by 0 bases and J by 7 bases, and 18 bases separated the two germline ends. The V gene's germline CDR1 is SGHAT and CDR2 FQNNGV. This CDR3 contains 17 residues. The CDR3 is CASSLDLLQVGVGELFF. The CDR3 coding sequence is TGTGCCAGCAGCTTAGATCTCTTACAGGTCGGAGTCGGGGAGCTGTTTTTT.

The chain joins TRBV7-2 to TRBJ1-2, with 7 positions matching TRBD1. This CDR3 region has 14 residues. V was pared by 1 base and J by 7 bases, with 6 bases of the junction left unmatched. Germline V gene sequence: CDR1 SGHTA, CDR2 FQGNSA. CDR3 sequence: CASSLERAGGGYTF. CDR3 in DNA: TGTGCCAGCAGCTTAGAGAGGGCAGGGGGTGGCTACACCTTC.

The chain combines TRBV4-1 with TRBJ1-2; 7 bases line up with TRBD1. The V segment lost 3 bases and the J segment 6 bases; nucleotides outside the gene matches: 4. Germline CDR1 MGHRA, CDR2 YSYEKL. The CDR3 length is 13 residues. Here the CDR3 DNA reads TGCGCCAGCAGCCATCGACAGGGAGATGGCTACACCTTC. Translated, it gives CASSHRQGDGYTF.

This clone was counted between two and nine times. The J gene is TRBJ1-4, the V gene TRBV18; 7 nucleotides agree with TRBD1. Trimming removed 4 bases from V and 8 bases from J; junction bases left unmatched: 7. The CDR3 totals 14 residues. Germline CDR1 and CDR2: KGHSH and LQKENI. The CDR3 is CASSLDLQGEKLFF. The DNA for the CDR3 is TGTGCCAGCTCACTCGACTTACAGGGGGAAAAACTGTTTTTT.

This chain connects TRBV5-1 to TRBJ2-3; D is ambiguous. V lost 0 bases and J lost 3, with 11 bases in between. Germline V CDR1 and CDR2: SGHRS, YFSETQ. The CDR3 has 15 residues. CDR3 nucleotide sequence: TGCGCCAGCAGCTTGGTTTCGTTTTTGACAGATACGCAGTATTTT. It codes for CASSLVSFLTDTQYF.

This clone was counted a few times. The junction departs from germline at one end; a sequencing error may be responsible. This rearrangement joins TRBV5-1 to TRBJ2-7; D may correspond to TRBD1 or TRBD2 (7 bases each). The CDR3 consists of 15 residues. The germline V gene has CDR1 SGHRS and CDR2 YFSETQ. CDR3 in amino acids: CASSLGGTANYEQYF. The CDR3 region has the DNA TGCGCCAGCAGTTTGGGAGGGACAGCCAACTACGAGCAGTACTTC.

This chain uses TRBV14 with TRBJ2-6; D possibly corresponds to TRBD1 (5 bases). The length of the CDR3 is 15 residues. Looked up from germline, CDR1 is SGHDN and CDR2 is FVKESK. V dropped 4 bases and J dropped 2 bases, with 9 bases sitting between them. The chain's CDR3 is CASSLQVAGANVLTF. The CDR3 DNA sequence: TGTGCCAGCAGCCTACAGGTGGCTGGGGCCAACGTCCTGACTTTC.

The rearrangement uses TRBV4-3 and TRBJ2-5; 14 bases are a match to TRBD2. Unmatched junction bases numbered 14, after V lost 4 bases and J lost 7 bases. Germline-derived CDR1 and CDR2 are LGHNA and YSLEER. This CDR3 region has 18 residues. CDR3 residues: CASSPGLAGGAGLWTQYF. CDR3 bases: TGCGCCAGCAGCCCCGGACTAGCGGGGGGCGCTGGATTGTGGACCCAGTACTTC.

This clone occurred a few times. The chain carries TRBV10-3 and TRBJ2-3; weak D call: TRBD1 (6 bases). The CDR3 sequence is 12 residues long. V was shortened by 9 bases and J by 2 bases, with 9 bases between the two germline ends. CDR1 is ENHRY and CDR2 is SYGVKD in the germline V gene. This CDR3 is CAIRDNTDTQYF. CDR3 DNA: TGTGCCATTCGGGACAACACAGATACGCAGTATTTT.

The rearrangement uses TRBV7-9 and TRBJ2-1, with D possibly matching TRBD1 (6 bases). Between the trimmed V and J ends, which lost 2 bases and 8 bases, there was a span of 22 bases. The germline gives CDR1 SEHNR, CDR2 FQNEAQ (reference sequence). CDR3 size: 17 residues. The CDR3 region is CASSLSTGLGPGHEQFF. The CDR3 region has the DNA TGTGCCAGCAGCTTATCTACAGGGCTCGGTCCAGGCCATGAGCAGTTCTTC.

The table lists this clone with a few counts. This chain joins TRBV5-6 and TRBJ2-1; TRBD1 agrees at 9 bases. Germline V gives CDR1 SGHDT, CDR2 YYEEEE. This CDR3 comprises 17 residues. Losses at the gene ends were 1 base for V and 5 bases for J; bases not matched to a gene: 10. CDR3 amino acids: CASSLTQGAKTNNEQFF. The CDR3 nucleotides read TGTGCCAGCAGCTTGACACAGGGGGCGAAAACGAACAATGAGCAGTTCTTC.

J is TRBJ1-6 and V is TRBV7-9, with 7 bases fitting TRBD1. The V and J ends lost 5 bases and 10 bases, in that order; junction bases with no gene match: 5. Per the germline V gene, CDR1 is SEHNR and CDR2 is FQNEAQ (reference sequence). This CDR3 is 13 amino acids long. The CDR3: CASSPPQGSPLHF. The CDR3 DNA follows: TGTGCCAGCAGCCCTCCACAGGGGTCACCCCTCCACTTT.

This chain joins TRBV4-3 and TRBJ1-2, with D unclear. V was pared by 0 bases and J by 1 base, with 9 bases between. Germline CDR1 is LGHNA and CDR2 is YSLEER. This CDR3 is 15 amino acids long. The DNA for the CDR3 is TGCGCCAGCAGCCAAGAGTCCCAAATTAACTATGGCTACACCTTC. It yields the protein CASSQESQINYGYTF.